This T cell receptor beta chain was sequenced during a study of human T cells and chemical hapten exposure. Study-wide background: Across samples, TCR yields varied, mostly owing to small differences in pooled library volumes.

In the original workflow: Counting gave a median of about 89,000 TCRs per sample, with values ranging from roughly 20,000 to 750,000. TCRdb recomputed calls from the RACE reads with MiXCR, one row per CDR3 protein. V and J calls and clone size were set by TCRdb, not the authors. The table lists fewer than 85,000 distinct CDR3 sequences, approximately 10% of them singletons. Germline assignment: CDR1 SGHRS and CDR2 YFSETQ. V shed 1 base and J shed 1 base, with 5 bases lying between them. The CDR3 has 13 residues. On this clonotype itself: The antigen is not known.

Overall study findings and caveats: The donor cohort had alopecia, so its immune response may not match that of healthy people.

The time point denotes: patch test 2, 6 weeks after DPC sensitization. As for treatment: therapeutic diphenylcyclopropenone sensitization with weekly scalp DPC. Venepuncture was done earlier than the placement of each patch test. The starting material was whole blood, obtained in connection with sensitization to the hapten diphenylcyclopropenone (DPC). V and J are TRBV5-1 and TRBJ1-1; D is unclear. The clonotype was recovered from a man aged 18 to 29 with alopecia areata. Some clones in this sample may be carry-over from other donors' samples. CDR3 amino acids: CASSLSTNTEAFF. The CDR3 DNA sequence: TGCGCCAGCAGCTTGTCCACGAACACTGAAGCTTTCTTT.